The rows below give T cell receptor beta chains drawn from one sample of a study of cytomegalovirus exposure and HLA in healthy donors. TCRdb keeps only in-frame clones here, not all; method: immunoSEQ multiplex PCR. Recorded here are 100,000 to 150,000 clones; the top ten clones represent approximately 1.6%. The material sequenced was PBMCs. Every receptor here comes from a man younger than 30 in good health and CMV-seronegative. The CDR3 runs from the conserved cysteine through the conserved F or W.

V gene	J gene	CDR3 protein
TRBV19	TRBJ2-3	CASSMLAVSDTQYF
TRBV19	TRBJ2-3	CASSWSGGGGTDTQYF
TRBV28	TRBJ2-1	CASITSGQHNEQFF
TRBV16	TRBJ1-1	CASSSGQGTEAFF
TRBV5-1	TRBJ1-1	CASSWDRSPMNTEAFF
TRBV28	TRBJ2-1	CASSGVGGSRDEQFF
TRBV28	TRBJ2-2	CASSLSTVSRDGELFF
TRBV6-1	TRBJ1-3	CASSESTVGGNTIYF
TRBV28	TRBJ2-1	CASRKSSGNPSYNEQFF
TRBV6-5	TRBJ1-2	CASSTGRVGYTF
TRBV28	TRBJ2-2	CASSPQGELFF
TRBV30	TRBJ2-1	CAWSAGIVYNEQFF
TRBV9	TRBJ1-1	CASSSHIGGNTEVFF
TRBV9	TRBJ1-2	CASSPYRVSF
TRBV2	TRBJ2-6	CARATGKDYGSGANVLTF
TRBV29-1	TRBJ2-7	CSVVQVGYEQYF
TRBV7-2	TRBJ1-1	CASSLIAGTEAFF
TRBV9	TRBJ1-3	CASSVVSGGNTIYF
TRBV9	TRBJ2-5	CASSGRRAGAGETQYF
TRBV7-2	TRBJ1-1	CASSYRVGTEAFF
TRBV6-1	TRBJ2-7	CASSPTPAYEQYF
TRBV5-5	TRBJ1-1	CASSFRGRRSEAFF
TRBV19	TRBJ2-7	CASSMLGGTYEQYF
TRBV5-1	TRBJ2-7	CASSKDGKYEQYF
TRBV28	TRBJ1-1	CASSQGPWATEAFF
TRBV28	TRBJ1-1	CASSLYSLNTEAFF
TRBV9	TRBJ1-2	CASSDLGGVNYGYTF
TRBV11-2	TRBJ2-1	CASSSQGGAYNEQFF
TRBV6-5	TRBJ1-2	CASSYSLTWDYGYTF
TRBV29-1	TRBJ1-3	CSGLTGFGNTIYF
TRBV27	TRBJ1-2	CASSFGGNYGYTF
TRBV2	TRBJ2-2	CASSPRGGLLTGELFF
TRBV7-3	TRBJ2-1	CASSQDSSYNEQFF
TRBV2	TRBJ1-2	CASSVSGQSLGGYTF
TRBV5-1	TRBJ2-5	CASSFGTGPLETQYF
TRBV30	TRBJ1-2	CATTRMPGAYGYTF
TRBV28	TRBJ1-6	CASSLRVRGDSPLHF
TRBV9	TRBJ2-7	CASSEALQGYEQYF
TRBV7-2	TRBJ1-3	CASSPNLIGVGNTIYF
TRBV4-3	TRBJ2-1	CASSPGTSGPSSYNEQFF
TRBV19	TRBJ2-1	CASSYSRTSYNEQFF
TRBV6-5	TRBJ2-3	CASSLDRVLDTQYF
TRBV9	TRBJ2-1	CASSTWDRGNEQFF
TRBV29-1	TRBJ2-1	CSVDGLATGEQFF
TRBV5-1	TRBJ2-7	CASSNRHLSYEQYF
TRBV6-5	TRBJ1-1	CASSKGQGTEAFF
TRBV28	TRBJ1-1	CASSPPEGPASTEAFF
TRBV2	TRBJ1-2	CASSVKEQGHGYTF